The rows below give T cell receptor beta chains drawn from one sample of a study of post-analysis software for immune sequencing data. TCRdb reanalysed the PCR reads using MiXCR and keeps one entry per CDR3 protein. The profile shows about half a million distinct CDR3 sequences, 30% to 40% of them singletons. The sample comprised blood. The receptors stem from a girl aged 2 to 17 with multiple sclerosis. Each CDR3 is given with its conserved first and last residue. D genes are given only for firm matches. Where a row states a size, it is once, few, many or the class of an expanded clone; other rows omit it.

>-|-|TRBJ1-4|TRBV9
TGTGCCAGCAGCTCCAGCACAGGGCATGAAAAACTGTTTTTT
CASSSSTGHEKLFF
>-|-|TRBJ2-4|TRBV29-1
TGCAGCGTGTTTGTGGGGGGGGCTTTAGCCAAAAACATTCAGTACTTC
CSVFVGGALAKNIQYF
>-|-|TRBJ2-1|TRBV6-4
TGTGCCAGCAGTGGCGAGGGGACACCGGGCCGGCAGTTCTTC
CASSGEGTPGRQFF
>-|TRBD2|TRBJ2-5|TRBV7-9
TGTGCCAGCAGCTTAGCGCAGGGAGGGAAAGAGACCCAGTACTTC
CASSLAQGGKETQYF
>-|TRBD2|TRBJ2-7|TRBV6-2/TRBV6-3
TGTGCCAGCAGACGAACTAGCGGGGGGCGTTATGAGCAGTACTTC
CASRRTSGGRYEQYF
>few|TRBD2|TRBJ2-1|TRBV10-3
TGTGCCATCAGTGAAAGAGCGGGGGGGCCCGATGAGCAGTTCTTC
CAISERAGGPDEQFF
>-|-|TRBJ2-7|TRBV11-2
TGTGCCAGCAGCTCCTCTAACCTAACTGCGACCTACGAGCAGTACTTC
CASSSSNLTATYEQYF
>few|-|TRBJ1-1|TRBV6-1
TGTGCCAGCAAATACACTGAAGCTTTCTTT
CASKYTEAFF
>-|TRBD1|TRBJ2-7|TRBV5-5
TGTGCCAGCAGCGGCTACAGGGGCGAGGACGAGCAGTACTTC
CASSGYRGEDEQYF
>many|TRBD1|TRBJ2-3|TRBV3-1
TGTGCCAGCAGCCAAGTGACAGGGTCAGATACGCAGTATTTT
CASSQVTGSDTQYF
>-|TRBD1|TRBJ2-5|TRBV14
TGTGCCAGCAGCCAAATAGGGGGCTTAAAGACCCAGTACTTC
CASSQIGGLKTQYF
>few|TRBD1|TRBJ1-1|TRBV12-3/TRBV12-4
TGTGCCAGCACCCCTTGGACAGGGGATAGACGCACTGAAGCTTTCTTT
CASTPWTGDRRTEAFF
>-|TRBD2|TRBJ2-7|TRBV29-1
TGCGGCGGTGGGGAGGGCCCCTACGAGCAGTACTTC
CGGGEGPYEQYF
>-|TRBD2|TRBJ2-3|TRBV5-1
TGCGCCAGCAGCTTCCGGAGTAGCGGGGGGGTAGATACGCAGTATTTT
CASSFRSSGGVDTQYF
>-|TRBD1|TRBJ1-2|TRBV5-1
TGCGCCAGCAGCAGGGGGACAGGTGAAAACTATGGCTACACCTTC
CASSRGTGENYGYTF
>-|-|TRBJ1-2|TRBV7-9
TGTGCCAGCAGCCCCGGTTCTGGGGGGGGCTATGGCTACACCTTC
CASSPGSGGGYGYTF
>-|TRBD1|TRBJ2-3|TRBV11-2
TGTGCCAGCAGCTTCTCCGGGACAGGGGGCACAGATACGCAGTATTTT
CASSFSGTGGTDTQYF
>-|TRBD1|TRBJ2-1|TRBV5-1
TGCGCCAGCAGGGGACAGGGATCCACCTACAATGAGCAGTTCTTC
CASRGQGSTYNEQFF
>-|TRBD2|TRBJ2-3|TRBV7-2
TGTGCCAGCAGCTTAATTTTACTAGCGGGGGCTGTAGGCACAGATACGCAGTATTTT
CASSLILLAGAVGTDTQYF
>few|TRBD1|TRBJ2-5|TRBV7-9
TGTGCCAGTGGGACAGCTGAGACCCAGTACTTC
CASGTAETQYF
>once|-|TRBJ2-3|TRBV20-1
TGCAGTGCCATAGTGGGGGGCACAGATACGCAGTATTTT
CSAIVGGTDTQYF
>many|TRBD1|TRBJ1-1|TRBV3-1
TGTGCCAGCAGGCCTATTCTCCGGGACAGGGGGATGAACACTGAAGCTTTCTTT
CASRPILRDRGMNTEAFF
>-|TRBD2|TRBJ2-5|TRBV6-1
TGTGCCAGCAGTGAATTACGGCGGGGGTCGTATCAAGAGACCCAGTACTTC
CASSELRRGSYQETQYF
>-|-|TRBJ2-5|TRBV5-4
TGTGCCGGCAGCTTGGGTAGGAGTCAAGAGACCCAGTACTTC
CAGSLGRSQETQYF
>-|TRBD1|TRBJ1-5|TRBV6-2/TRBV6-3
TGTGCCAGCAGTTACTCGGCCGGGACAGGGAGATCGGTTAGCAATCAGCCCCAGCATTTT
CASSYSAGTGRSVSNQPQHF
>-|-|TRBJ2-7|TRBV6-6
TGTGCCAGCAGTCTTGGGCCGGCAGCGCACGAGCAGTACTTC
CASSLGPAAHEQYF
>once|-|TRBJ2-4|TRBV20-1
TGCAGTGCTCATACACTAGCCAAAAACATTCAGTACTTC
CSAHTLAKNIQYF
>few|-|TRBJ2-3|TRBV5-1
TGCGCCAGCAGCTCCTGGGACGGGTTCACAGATACGCAGTATTTT
CASSSWDGFTDTQYF
>few|-|TRBJ2-7|TRBV20-1
TGCAGTGCTAGAGATCCGACGCGGGCCCTCTCCTACGAGCAGTACTTC
CSARDPTRALSYEQYF
>once|-|TRBJ1-4|TRBV6-6
TGTGCCAGCACTCGAGTGACAGCTTACTCTGAAAAGCTGTTTTTT
CASTRVTAYSEKLFF
>few|TRBD2|TRBJ2-3|TRBV20-1
TGCAGTGCGCTAGCGGGGGGCGTGACAGATACGCAGTATTTT
CSALAGGVTDTQYF
>few|TRBD2|TRBJ2-7|TRBV20-1
TGCAGTGCTAGAGGGGGGGGGTCCTACGAGCAGTACTTC
CSARGGGSYEQYF
>few|TRBD1|TRBJ2-3|TRBV6-1
TGTGCCAGCAACCCGTTGACAGGGGGAGACACAGATACGCAGTATTTT
CASNPLTGGDTDTQYF
>few|-|TRBJ1-5|TRBV15
TGTGCCACCAGCAGAGAACGAAATCAGCCCCAGCATTTT
CATSRERNQPQHF
>-|TRBD1|TRBJ2-7|TRBV15
TGTGCCACCAGCAGAGTCCGGGGACAGGGGAGCTCCTACGAGCAGTACTTC
CATSRVRGQGSSYEQYF
>few|-|TRBJ2-7|TRBV2
TGTGCCAGCAGTGACAGGAATTACTCCTACGAGCAGTACTTC
CASSDRNYSYEQYF
>few|-|TRBJ2-1|TRBV7-9
TGTGCCAGCAGCCCCGGCTCGACAAACAATGAGCAGTTCTTC
CASSPGSTNNEQFF
>many|-|TRBJ2-3|TRBV3-1
TGCGCCAGCAGCCAGTCAGATACGCAGTATTTT
CASSQSDTQYF
>few|TRBD1|TRBJ2-7|TRBV14
TGTGCCAGCAGCCAAGATTCAGGGGGCTGGTCCTACGAGCAGTACTTC
CASSQDSGGWSYEQYF
>-|TRBD1|TRBJ1-2|TRBV5-1
TGCGCCAGCAGGGAGGACAGGGCGGGAGGCTACACCTTC
CASREDRAGGYTF
>-|TRBD2|TRBJ2-3|TRBV10-2
TGCGCCAGCCGAAGACTAGCGGGGGAAGATACGCAGTATTTT
CASRRLAGEDTQYF
>-|-|TRBJ1-6|TRBV7-9
TGTGCCAGCAGCTCCTCTGGAGAGGGTTCACCCCTCCACTTT
CASSSSGEGSPLHF
>-|-|TRBJ2-4|TRBV29-1
TGCAGCGTTGAGACAGGCAACCTAGCCAAAAACATTCAGTACTTC
CSVETGNLAKNIQYF
>once|-|TRBJ2-1|TRBV2
TGTGCCAGCAGTGACTTTCTTGGCAGGGGCCTGGTTGGTGGGTACAATGAGCAGTTCTTC
CASSDFLGRGLVGGYNEQFF
>few|-|TRBJ1-1|TRBV7-9
TGTGCCAGCAGCTTAGAATCGGTCGGGAACACTGAAGCTTTCTTT
CASSLESVGNTEAFF
>few|-|TRBJ1-5|TRBV6-5
TGTGCCAGCAGTCCGGACCATAGCAATCAGCCCCAGCATTTT
CASSPDHSNQPQHF
>-|-|TRBJ1-2|TRBV6-5
TGTGCCAGCAGTTACCAAGGGCTTGACGGCTACACCTTC
CASSYQGLDGYTF
>once|TRBD1|TRBJ2-7|TRBV5-1
TGCGCCAGCAGCTTGCCCGGGACAGGGTCCGAGCAGTACTTC
CASSLPGTGSEQYF
>-|-|TRBJ1-1|TRBV20-1
TGCAGTGAGGGGCAAGCTTTCTTT
CSEGQAFF
>-|-|TRBJ2-1|TRBV2
TGTGCCAGCAGTCCCCCATCAGAGCAATCTGAGCAGTTCTTC
CASSPPSEQSEQFF
>-|-|TRBJ2-1|TRBV12-5
TGTGCTAGTGCCCCTGAGGGGGCCTACAATGAGCAGTTCTTC
CASAPEGAYNEQFF
>-|-|TRBJ2-1|TRBV6-6
TGTGCCAGCAGTCCCCCTGCAGGGCCTGAGCAGTTCTTC
CASSPPAGPEQFF
>-|-|TRBJ1-5|TRBV20-1
TGCAGTGCCTTGCCCAGGGACAGCAATCAGCCCCAGCATTTT
CSALPRDSNQPQHF
>-|-|TRBJ1-2|TRBV20-1
TGCAGTGCTAGAGATGTCGCGAGACAGAACTATGGCTACACCTTC
CSARDVARQNYGYTF
>few|-|TRBJ2-3|TRBV6-5
TGTGCCAGCAGTTACGCAGAACCCACAGATACGCAGTATTTT
CASSYAEPTDTQYF
>-|TRBD1|TRBJ1-5|TRBV3-1
TGTGCCAGCAGCCCGACAGGGGAAAGCAATCAGCCCCAGCATTTT
CASSPTGESNQPQHF
>-|TRBD2|TRBJ2-5|TRBV6-5
TGTGCCAGCAGTTACTCGACCCTGCCAGGGACTAGCGGATCCCAAGAGACCCAGTACTTC
CASSYSTLPGTSGSQETQYF